The clone carrying this T cell receptor (beta chain) was picked up a small number of times. This specimen belongs to a study of T cell changes during pregnancy in multiple sclerosis. Repertoires were generated with immunoSEQ multiplex PCR, while TCRdb's copy carries only in-frame clones and drops some. This sample has some 39,000 clones, with 85% to 95% found just once. Germline V gives CDR1 LNHDA, CDR2 SQIVND (reference sequence). V was pared by 4 bases and J by 6 bases, with 15 bases between. The CDR3 spans 15 residues. Sequencing was performed on PBMCs (not recorded whether the cells were cultured). This receptor was obtained from a female donor with multiple sclerosis, enrolled in a pregnancy study. V and J are TRBV19 and TRBJ1-4; D might be TRBD1 (6 bases). The CDR3 reads CASSSGGGTYEKLFF. The CDR3, as DNA: TGTGCCAGTAGTAGCGGGGGCGGGACCTATGAAAAACTGTTTTTT.